This TCR beta chain was recorded in a study of T cell responses to AZD1222 COVID-19 vaccine. Findings of the study overall: Every sample of the repertoires postdated the peak T cell response. Once two AZD1222 doses were given, Spike-specific TCR breadth and depth went up. Donors were mostly white British, more females; clonal diversity possibly underestimated. The study found vaccine-associated CD4 TCRs spanning spike, dominant at 160-218 and 743-854.

Clones were sequenced by immunoSEQ multiplex PCR, and TCRdb holds only the in-frame ones, with some missing. Of 180,000 or so clones detected, about 91% appear once; the ten largest clones hold 1% to 1.5%. A remark on this clone: The antigen remains undetermined.

With V trimmed by 1 base and J by 5 bases, 10 bases remained unmatched. Germline assignment: CDR1 SGHVS and CDR2 FQNEAQ. CDR3 length: 16 residues. Sample: peripheral blood, taken 28 days after the second AZD1222 dose. The clonotype comes from an adult who received the AZD1222 COVID-19 vaccine. This sequence joins TRBV7-8 and TRBJ2-7; 8 bases line up with TRBD1. This CDR3 is CASSLVGPGGLNEQYF. For the CDR3, the DNA is TGTGCCAGCAGCTTAGTTGGCCCAGGGGGCTTAAACGAGCAGTACTTC.